Listed here are 27 T cell receptor beta chains from one sample, sequenced in a study of shared clonotypes between healthy human individuals. Sequencing used immunoSEQ multiplex PCR; TCRdb keeps in-frame clones, though not all of them. The sample yields about 1.1 million clones, approximately 75% seen once. Material: memory CD4+ T cells from PBMCs. Subset specified: CD45RA-negative fraction. Every receptor here comes from a man younger than 35 in good health. Some clones in this sample may be carry-over from other donors' samples.

The V call is TRBV9, the J call TRBJ1-1; D is undetermined. CDR1 and CDR2 (germline): SGDLS, YYNGEE. This CDR3 is 13 amino acids long. V was shortened by 2 bases and J by 3 bases, with 8 bases between the two germline ends. CDR3 coding DNA: TGTGCCAGCAGCGTTGGGATCCACACTGAAGCTTTCTTT. This encodes CASSVGIHTEAFF.

This clone was detected only once. This rearrangement joins TRBV18 to TRBJ1-4, with TRBD1 identical over 8 bases. The V segment lost 3 bases and the J segment 0 bases; nucleotides outside the gene matches: 12. CDR3 length equals 19 residues. The V gene's germline CDR1 is KGHSH and CDR2 LQKENI. The CDR3 sequence is CASSPTLAGGLATNEKLFF. In nucleotides, the CDR3 is TGTGCCAGCTCACCGACTTTGGCAGGGGGCTTGGCAACTAATGAAAAACTGTTTTTT.

The rearrangement links TRBV2 to TRBJ2-2, with 7 bases identical to TRBD1. There are 16 residues in the CDR3. Germline assignment: CDR1 SNHLY and CDR2 FYNNEI. Trimming at V came to 5 bases and at J to 1 base, leaving 7 bases not matched to a gene. The CDR3 nucleotides are TGTGCCAGCAGTTTACAGACAGGGATGAACACCGGGGAGCTGTTTTTT. It codes for CASSLQTGMNTGELFF.

The chain recombines TRBV18 with TRBJ2-1, with 8 bases fitting TRBD2. The CDR3 is made up of 15 amino acids. Unmatched junction bases numbered 4, after V lost 2 bases and J lost 4 bases. CDR1 is KGHSH, CDR2 LQKENI, per germline. The CDR3 protein is CASSPSSGAYNEQFF. The CDR3 nucleotides are TGTGCCAGCTCACCAAGTAGCGGGGCTTACAATGAGCAGTTCTTC.

On this clone: This may be a read error: a much more frequent sequence differs by one nucleotide. The rearrangement joins TRBV5-1 to TRBJ2-3; no firm D call. Germline-derived CDR1 and CDR2 are SGHRS and YFSETQ. The ends were cut back, 2 bases at V and 2 bases at J, with 6 bases in the middle. The CDR3 spans 13 residues. The CDR3 nucleotides read TGCGCCAGCAGCTTTCGGGCCACAGATACGCAGTATTTT. It is translated as CASSFRATDTQYF.

In this sample, this clone turned up a few times. This chain connects TRBV7-2 to TRBJ1-5; D is undetermined. Trimming took 2 bases from V and 6 from J, leaving 8 bases between them. Germline assignment: CDR1 SGHTA and CDR2 FQGNSA. This CDR3 is 13 amino acids long. The CDR3 here is CASSLLEGQPQHF. For the CDR3, the DNA is TGTGCCAGCAGCTTATTGGAGGGTCAGCCCCAGCATTTT.

Note on this clone: This sample also contains other DNA sequences that code for the same CDR3. This chain links TRBV7-9 with TRBJ1-3; 8 bases match TRBD1. The germline gives CDR1 SEHNR, CDR2 FQNEAQ (reference sequence). Unmatched junction bases numbered 2, after V lost 1 base and J lost 0 bases. The CDR3 sequence is 16 residues long. This CDR3 reads CASSLGTGSSGNTIYF. CDR3 DNA sequence: TGTGCCAGCAGCTTAGGGACAGGGAGCTCTGGAAACACCATATATTTT.

The genes are TRBV14 and TRBJ1-5; no firm D call. With 3 bases removed from V and 5 bases from J, the gap between germline ends came to 8 bases. The CDR3 is 13 amino acids. Germline assignment: CDR1 SGHDN and CDR2 FVKESK. For the CDR3, the DNA is TGTGCCAGCAGCCAGCATAGGGATCAGCCCCAGCATTTT. Protein: CASSQHRDQPQHF.

The chain is built from TRBV5-1 and TRBJ1-2; the match to TRBD1 covers 8 bases. The germline V gene encodes CDR1 SGHRS and CDR2 YFSETQ. This CDR3 has 14 amino acids. The V and J ends lost 1 base and 5 bases, in that order; junction bases with no gene match: 4. CDR3 in amino acids: CASSLPQGGYGYTF. DNA for the CDR3: TGCGCCAGCAGCTTGCCACAGGGGGGGTATGGCTACACCTTC.

In its sample, this clone was seen once. The V and J genes are TRBV15 and TRBJ1-1, with D uncertain. CDR1 LNHNV and CDR2 YYDKDF come from the germline V gene (reference sequence). The CDR3 loop spans 14 amino acids. V was clipped by 0 bases and J by 3 bases, with 8 bases between them. Written as DNA, the CDR3 is TGTGCCACCAGCAGAGAGAGGGCAGACACTGAAGCTTTCTTT. Its protein is CATSRERADTEAFF. The whole variable domain, filled in from reference TRBV15 and TRBJ1-1, reads DAMVIQNPRYQVTQFGKPVTLSCSQTLNHNVMYWYQQKSSQAPKLLFHYYDKDFNNEADTPDNFQSRRPNTSFCFLDIRSPGLGDTAMYLCATSRERADTEAFFGQGTRLTVV.

The chain is built from TRBV11-3 and TRBJ2-3; TRBD2 agrees at 9 bases. J lost 4 bases, V lost 2 bases, and 7 bases had no gene match. Germline V gene sequence: CDR1 SGHNT, CDR2 YENEEA. This CDR3 contains 16 residues. The CDR3 region is CASSLRRGRDADTQYF. CDR3 sequence (DNA): TGTGCCAGCAGCTTACGGCGCGGGAGGGATGCAGATACGCAGTATTTT.

The chain is built from TRBV4-3 and TRBJ2-7, with D unresolved. This CDR3 region has 16 residues. CDR1 LGHNA and CDR2 YSLEER come from the germline V gene. Trimming removed 0 bases at V and 4 bases at J, with 16 bases between. CDR3 amino acids: CASSQDLTQEGYEQYF. CDR3 nucleotides: TGCGCCAGCAGCCAAGATCTTACTCAGGAAGGGTACGAGCAGTACTTC.

The DNA for the CDR3 is TGTGCCAGCAGCGAGGGACAGGTTCGCGAGCAGTACTTC. Amino acid sequence: CASSEGQVREQYF. The V gene is TRBV7-2, the J gene TRBJ2-7, with TRBD1 matching 8 bases. Germline V gene lookup returns CDR1 SGHTA and CDR2 FQGNSA. The CDR3 runs 13 residues. The J segment lost 6 bases and the V segment lost 5 bases, leaving 6 bases of the junction unmatched.

V and J are TRBV10-3 and TRBJ2-3; tentative D call: TRBD2 (5 bases). CDR1 is ENHRY, CDR2 SYGVKD, per germline. The CDR3 sequence is 13 residues long. V was trimmed by 6 bases and J by 1 base, leaving 8 bases between them. CDR3 DNA sequence: TGTGCCATCAGGGGAGAGCGCACAGATACGCAGTATTTT. This sequence encodes CAIRGERTDTQYF.

This clone was recorded a few times. This chain connects TRBV29-1 to TRBJ1-1, with TRBD1 matching 11 bases. V lost 5 bases, J lost 5 bases, and 7 bases stayed unmatched. This CDR3 is 14 amino acids long. Germline V gene lookup returns CDR1 SQVTM and CDR2 ANQGSEA. The DNA of the CDR3 is TGCAGCGTTAAAGGACAGGGGGCTAATACTGAAGCTTTCTTT. It codes for CSVKGQGANTEAFF.

The chain recombines TRBV6-4 with TRBJ1-5; D call uncertain. The V end lost 8 bases, the J end lost 1 base, and 9 bases lay between the germline ends. The CDR3 consists of 13 residues. The germline V gene has CDR1 MRHNA and CDR2 SNTAGT. CDR3 DNA: TGTGCCAGCGCCTACGAGAGCAATCAGCCCCAGCATTTT. It encodes CASAYESNQPQHF.

The chain recombines TRBV4-3 with TRBJ2-5; no reliable D call. Germline V gives CDR1 LGHNA, CDR2 YSLEER. The CDR3 covers 14 residues. Trimming pared 4 bases from V and 3 bases from J, leaving 12 bases between. The CDR3 DNA sequence: TGCGCCAGCAGCCGATGGGCGGAGAAAGAGACCCAGTACTTC. Its protein is CASSRWAEKETQYF.

The chain combines TRBV7-9 with TRBJ1-2, with a possible D match to TRBD1 (5 bases). The germline V and J ends were trimmed by 3 bases and 5 bases, with 10 bases remaining between them. Per germline, CDR1 SEHNR and CDR2 FQNEAQ (reference sequence). The CDR3 extends over 13 amino acids. The CDR3, as DNA: TGTGCCAGCAGCTTCGCAGGGAGATATGGCTACACCTTC. Its translation: CASSFAGRYGYTF.

The chain combines TRBV6-1 with TRBJ2-2, with D possibly called TRBD1 or TRBD2 (5 bases each). V gave up 1 base and J gave up 2 bases, with 11 bases separating them. CDR3 length equals 16 residues. CDR1 is MNHNS and CDR2 is SASEGT in the germline V gene. The CDR3 DNA follows: TGTGCCAGCAGTGAAGGTTCCGGGGCCAACACCGGGGAGCTGTTTTTT. This codes for CASSEGSGANTGELFF.

About this clone: This sample includes further DNA sequences coding for the same CDR3. The chain employs TRBV5-1 and TRBJ2-7; 13 bases are shared with TRBD2. J lost 1 base, V lost 4 bases, and 2 bases had no gene match. The CDR3 contains 15 residues. Germline lookup yields CDR1 SGHRS and CDR2 YFSETQ. CDR3 region: CASSPTSGRSYEQYF. In DNA form, the CDR3 reads TGCGCCAGCAGCCCGACTAGCGGGAGGTCCTACGAGCAGTACTTC.

The chain uses TRBV20-1 and TRBJ1-1, with D possibly matching TRBD1 (6 bases). Between the trimmed V and J ends, which lost 3 bases and 8 bases, there was a span of 10 bases. There are 11 residues in the CDR3. Germline V gene lookup returns CDR1 DFQATT and CDR2 SNEGSKA (reference sequence). CDR3 region: CSASFGGEAFF. In DNA form, the CDR3 reads TGCAGTGCTAGTTTCGGGGGCGAAGCTTTCTTT.

This clone was counted a single time. V usage is TRBV7-9 and J usage is TRBJ1-2; TRBD1 matches 7 bases. This CDR3 has 13 amino acids. In germline, CDR1 is SEHNR, CDR2 FQNEAQ (reference sequence). The J segment lost 7 bases and the V segment lost 1 base, leaving 3 bases of the junction unmatched. In DNA form, the CDR3 reads TGTGCCAGCAGCTTAGAAGGGGGCAGTGGCTACACCTTC. It specifies CASSLEGGSGYTF.

This chain links TRBV5-1 with TRBJ2-3; TRBD2 is a possible D gene (6 bases). V lost 4 bases to trimming and J lost 6 bases, with 12 bases between them. Germline loops: CDR1 SGHRS, CDR2 YFSETQ. CDR3 length: 13 amino acids. In DNA, the CDR3 is TGCGCCAGCAGCCCCGGGACTGTCGATACGCAGTATTTT. Its protein is CASSPGTVDTQYF.

This clone has only a few counts. This may arise from a read error, as a much more abundant clone is one base away. The DNA is left out, because the CDR3 cannot be placed on it with certainty; the CDR3 is given as TCRdb lists it. The rearrangement links TRBV29-1 to TRBJ1-1. From germline, CDR1 is SQVTM and CDR2 ANQGSEA. The CDR3 has 14 residues if both end residues are counted. Here the CDR3 reads CSVATGAANTEALF.

The chain has TRBV6-1 and TRBJ1-5; D ambiguous. The V gene lost 4 bases and the J gene lost 2 bases, with 12 bases spanning the gap. The CDR3 runs 15 residues. CDR1 and CDR2 (germline): MNHNS, SASEGT. CDR3 DNA sequence: TGTGCCAGCAGTGGGGGATTAATAGGCAATCAGCCCCAGCATTTT. Protein sequence: CASSGGLIGNQPQHF.

The genes are TRBV15 and TRBJ1-2; a possible D gene is TRBD1 (6 bases). CDR3 length: 14 amino acids. Germline loops: CDR1 LNHNV, CDR2 YYDKDF (reference sequence). V was clipped by 2 bases and J by 4 bases, with 11 bases between them. CDR3 sequence reads: CATSRQGGAYGYTF. The DNA of the CDR3 is TGTGCCACCAGCAGACAAGGGGGTGCCTATGGCTACACCTTC.

This clone was observed a handful of times. The genes are TRBV6-1 and TRBJ2-7; perhaps TRBD2 as D (6 bases). Trimming took 5 bases from V and 3 from J, leaving 17 bases between them. The V gene's germline CDR1 is MNHNS and CDR2 SASEGT. The CDR3 totals 15 residues. The CDR3 DNA reads TGTGCCAGCAGTACACTTGGGACTCCCATCTACGAGCAGTACTTC. Translation gives CASSTLGTPIYEQYF.